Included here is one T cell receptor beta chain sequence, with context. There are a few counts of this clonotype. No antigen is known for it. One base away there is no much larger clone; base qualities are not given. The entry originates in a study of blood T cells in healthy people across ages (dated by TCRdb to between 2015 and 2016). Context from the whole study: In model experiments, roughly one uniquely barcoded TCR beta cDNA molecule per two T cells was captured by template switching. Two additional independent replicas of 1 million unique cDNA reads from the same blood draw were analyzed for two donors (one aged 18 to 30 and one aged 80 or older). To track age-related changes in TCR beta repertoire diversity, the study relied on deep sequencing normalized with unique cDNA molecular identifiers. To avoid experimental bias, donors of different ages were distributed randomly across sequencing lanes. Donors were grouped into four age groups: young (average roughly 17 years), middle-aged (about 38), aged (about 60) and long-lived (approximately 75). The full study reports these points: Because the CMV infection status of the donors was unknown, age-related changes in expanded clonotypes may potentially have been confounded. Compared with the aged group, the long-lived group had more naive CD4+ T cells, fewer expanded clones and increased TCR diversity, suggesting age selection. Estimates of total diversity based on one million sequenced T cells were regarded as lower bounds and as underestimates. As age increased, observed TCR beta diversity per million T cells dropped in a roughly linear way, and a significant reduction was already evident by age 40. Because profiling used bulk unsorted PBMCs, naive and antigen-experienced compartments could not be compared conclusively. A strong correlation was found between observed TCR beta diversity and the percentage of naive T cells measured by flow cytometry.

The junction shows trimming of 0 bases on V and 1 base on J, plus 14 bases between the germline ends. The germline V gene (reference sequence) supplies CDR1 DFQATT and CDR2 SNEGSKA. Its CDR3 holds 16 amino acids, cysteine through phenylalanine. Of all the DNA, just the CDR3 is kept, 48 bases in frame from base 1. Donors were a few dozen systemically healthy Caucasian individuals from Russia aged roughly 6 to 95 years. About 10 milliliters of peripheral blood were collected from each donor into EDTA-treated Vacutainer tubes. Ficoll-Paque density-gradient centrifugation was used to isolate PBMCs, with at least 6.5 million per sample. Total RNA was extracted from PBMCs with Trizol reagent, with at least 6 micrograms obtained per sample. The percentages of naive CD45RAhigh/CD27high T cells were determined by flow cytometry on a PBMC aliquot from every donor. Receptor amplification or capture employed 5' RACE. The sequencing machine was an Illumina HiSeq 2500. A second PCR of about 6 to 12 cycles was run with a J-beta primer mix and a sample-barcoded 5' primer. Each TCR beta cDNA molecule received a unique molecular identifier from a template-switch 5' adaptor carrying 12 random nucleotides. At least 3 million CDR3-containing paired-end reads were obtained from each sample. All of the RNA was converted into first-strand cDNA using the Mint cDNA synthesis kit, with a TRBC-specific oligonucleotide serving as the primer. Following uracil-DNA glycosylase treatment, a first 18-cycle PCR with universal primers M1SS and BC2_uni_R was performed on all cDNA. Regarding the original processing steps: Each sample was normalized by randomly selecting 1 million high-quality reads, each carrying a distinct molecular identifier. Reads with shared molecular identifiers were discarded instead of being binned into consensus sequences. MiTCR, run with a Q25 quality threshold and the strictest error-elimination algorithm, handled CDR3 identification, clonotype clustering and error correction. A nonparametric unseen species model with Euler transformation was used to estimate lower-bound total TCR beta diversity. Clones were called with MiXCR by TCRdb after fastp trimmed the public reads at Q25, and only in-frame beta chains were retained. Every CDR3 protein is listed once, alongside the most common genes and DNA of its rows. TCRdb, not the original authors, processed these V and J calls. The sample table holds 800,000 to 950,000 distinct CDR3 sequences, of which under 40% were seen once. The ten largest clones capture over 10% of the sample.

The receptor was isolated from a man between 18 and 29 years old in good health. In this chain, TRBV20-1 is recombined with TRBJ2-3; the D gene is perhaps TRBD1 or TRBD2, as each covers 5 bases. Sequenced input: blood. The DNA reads TGCAGTGCTAGAGATCCGAGGGGAGTGGGCACAGATACGCAGTATTTT. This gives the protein CSARDPRGVGTDTQYF.